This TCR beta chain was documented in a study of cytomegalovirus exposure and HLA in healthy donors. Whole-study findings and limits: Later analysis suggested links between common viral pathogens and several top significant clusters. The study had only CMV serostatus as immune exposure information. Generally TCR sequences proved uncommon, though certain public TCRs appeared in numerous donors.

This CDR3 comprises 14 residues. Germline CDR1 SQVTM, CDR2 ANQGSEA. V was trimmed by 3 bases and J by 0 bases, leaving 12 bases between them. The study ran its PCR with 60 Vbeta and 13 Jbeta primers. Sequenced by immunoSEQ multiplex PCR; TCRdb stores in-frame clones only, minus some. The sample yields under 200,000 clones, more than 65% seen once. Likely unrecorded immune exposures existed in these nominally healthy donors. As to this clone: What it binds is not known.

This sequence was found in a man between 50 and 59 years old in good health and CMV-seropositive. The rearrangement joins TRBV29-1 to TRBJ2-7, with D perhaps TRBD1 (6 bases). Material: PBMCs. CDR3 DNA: TGCAGCGTTGAGGACGGGACATCCTCCTACGAGCAGTACTTC. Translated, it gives CSVEDGTSSYEQYF.